This T cell receptor (beta chain) is from a study of blood T cell repertoires in COVID-19. There are 17 residues in the CDR3. Germline CDR1 reads MRHNA; CDR2 reads SNTAGT. Trimming took 4 bases from V and 4 from J; bases not matched to a gene: 15. The protocol was immunoSEQ multiplex PCR, while the TCRdb copy is restricted to in-frame clones and leaves out a portion. This table holds approximately 470,000 clones, 80% to 90% found once. The specimen was peripheral blood. The sequence derives from a human donor in a cohort sampled during active COVID-19. The J gene is TRBJ2-5, the V gene TRBV6-4, with 7 bases aligning to TRBD1. The CDR3 DNA is TGTGCCAGCAGTGTTCTGTGCGTAGCTGACAGGGTAGAGACCCAGTACTTC. Amino acids: CASSVLCVADRVETQYF.